The clone carrying this TCR beta chain was detected only once. Its antigen is unidentified. The PCR used 60 Vbeta and 13 Jbeta primers. TCRdb's table, derived via immunoSEQ multiplex PCR, lists solely in-frame clones and lacks some. The sample carries roughly 150,000 clones, about three quarters recorded once. This record comes from a study of cytomegalovirus exposure and HLA in healthy donors. Study-wide background: Prior work identified some 120 million unique TCR beta sequences in 190 million or so T cells. The study, taken as a whole, reports: The study carried out a later analysis of TCR beta sequences. It associated some 18,000 of them with specific HLA alleles at a false discovery rate of 0.05.

The CDR3 covers 14 residues. The chain is built from TRBV21-1 and TRBJ2-3; TRBD2, the D gene given by the table, was not confirmed from the DNA. TRBV21-1 has pseudogene status. The source material was PBMCs. This sequence originates from a man aged 30-40 years in good health and CMV-seropositive. The DNA of the CDR3 is TGTGCCAGCAGCAAGCGGGAAAGGACAGATACGCAGTATTTT. Its translation is CASSKRERTDTQYF.